This T cell receptor beta chain was sequenced in a study of blood T cell repertoires in COVID-19. Produced via immunoSEQ multiplex PCR; TCRdb's table is partial and in-frame only. This sample carries 200,000 to 300,000 clones, about 84% of them seen once, and the ten largest clones take more than 9%. The sequence came from a man at least 80 years old with acute or convalescent COVID-19. The source material was peripheral blood.

CDR3 coding DNA: TGCGCCAGCAGCCTTGGGACTAGCGGTTGGTACAATGAGCAGTTCTTC. This encodes CASSLGTSGWYNEQFF. The chain employs TRBV5-1 and TRBJ2-1; the match to TRBD2 covers 11 bases. The CDR3 consists of 16 residues. Losses at the gene ends were 4 bases for V and 4 bases for J; bases not matched to a gene: 7. Germline V lookup: CDR1 SGHRS, CDR2 YFSETQ.